A selection of T cell receptor beta chains follows, all from one sample in a study of blood T cells in healthy people across ages. TCRdb fed the 5' RACE reads into MiXCR, producing one record per CDR3 protein. Of about 380,000 distinct CDR3 sequences listed, approximately 51% are singletons. Sequenced input: blood. The source is a man between 60 and 70 years old in good health. The CDR3 runs from the conserved cysteine through the conserved F or W. D genes are given only for firm matches. Rows may omit the clone size; those that give it use once, few, many or a size class.

V gene	clone size	J gene	D gene	CDR3 DNA	CDR3 protein
TRBV29-1	NA	TRBJ1-2	TRBD1	TGCAGCGTGGAAAATGACAGGGGCTATGGCTACACCTTC	CSVENDRGYGYTF
TRBV6-6	once	TRBJ2-7	NA	TGTGCCAGCCAGAGGGCCTCGGGAGAGCAGTACTTC	CASQRASGEQYF
TRBV20-1	NA	TRBJ2-7	NA	TGCAGTGCTAGAGATCGCACAATTTCGGTCTACGAGCAGTACTTC	CSARDRTISVYEQYF
TRBV5-1	many	TRBJ2-3	TRBD2	TGTGCCAGCAGCTCTGGACTAGCCGACACAGATACGCAGTATTTT	CASSSGLADTDTQYF
TRBV7-8	NA	TRBJ2-7	NA	TGTGCCAGCACCGAGGACAGTAGCGAGCAGTACTTC	CASTEDSSEQYF
TRBV6-2/TRBV6-3	few	TRBJ2-1	NA	TGTGCCAGCAGTTCTACCGGAAGCTCCTACAATGAGCAGTTCTTC	CASSSTGSSYNEQFF
TRBV20-1	many	TRBJ2-7	NA	TGCAGTGCTAGAGTGTTGGACAGAGCCTACGAGCAGTACTTC	CSARVLDRAYEQYF
TRBV3-1	NA	TRBJ2-6	NA	TGTGCCAGCAGCCGGACGGACTCTGGGGCCAACGTCCTGACTTTC	CASSRTDSGANVLTF
TRBV20-1	NA	TRBJ2-3	TRBD1	TGCAGTGCACTGGGACAGGGGGGGCCCACAGATACGCAGTATTTT	CSALGQGGPTDTQYF
TRBV7-2	few	TRBJ2-6	NA	TGTGCCAGCAGCCCAAACTCTGGGGCCAACGTCCTGACTTTC	CASSPNSGANVLTF
TRBV29-1	NA	TRBJ2-1	NA	TGCAGCGTTGGTCAGAACCCTCAGGGTGAGCAGTTCTTC	CSVGQNPQGEQFF
TRBV21-1	few	TRBJ2-1	NA	TGTGCCAGCAGCAAAGAGGGCAGGACGAGGGACAATGAGCAGTTCTTC	CASSKEGRTRDNEQFF
TRBV20-1	NA	TRBJ2-3	TRBD2	TGCAGTGCTCCCATCGGTACGGGAGGCTCTGCAGATACGCAGTATTTT	CSAPIGTGGSADTQYF
TRBV10-2	many	TRBJ2-7	TRBD1	TGCGCCAGCAGTGTGGTAGGGGGCATGAACGAGCAGTACTTC	CASSVVGGMNEQYF
TRBV13	NA	TRBJ2-6	NA	TGTGCCAGCAGCTTCCGAGCCTCTGGGGCCAACGTCCTGACTTTC	CASSFRASGANVLTF
TRBV4-3	NA	TRBJ1-4	NA	TGCGCCAGCAGCCAGGAGGGAGGTAAACTGTTTTTT	CASSQEGGKLFF
TRBV12-3/TRBV12-4	NA	TRBJ1-2	NA	TGTGCCAGCAGTCCGAGTGGGAGTGGCTATGGCTACACCTTC	CASSPSGSGYGYTF
TRBV14	NA	TRBJ2-5	TRBD2	TGTGCCAGCAGCCAGCGGGAGGGGCAAGAGACCCAGTACTTC	CASSQREGQETQYF
TRBV20-1	few	TRBJ1-1	NA	TGCAGTGCTATTAAGGGGATGAACACTGAAGCTTTCTTT	CSAIKGMNTEAFF
TRBV7-2	NA	TRBJ2-3	TRBD2	TGTGCCAGCAGCTCATATGCCAGGGGACTAGCGGGAGCGGAAGATACGCAGTATTTT	CASSSYARGLAGAEDTQYF
TRBV7-8	few	TRBJ2-1	NA	TGTGCCAGCAGCTTGGGCCCCTGGGGTGTGGGCAATGAGCAGTTCTTC	CASSLGPWGVGNEQFF
TRBV20-1	NA	TRBJ1-1	NA	TGCAGTGCTAGGGGGGGGAATCGTGTGAACACTGAAGCTTTCTTT	CSARGGNRVNTEAFF
TRBV9	NA	TRBJ1-1	TRBD1	TGTGCCAGCAGCGTATCCCCCGGACAGGGTGAAGCTTTCTTT	CASSVSPGQGEAFF
TRBV2	NA	TRBJ2-7	NA	TGTGCCAGTTCCCAAGATCCGGCCCTGCACTACGAGCAGTACTTC	CASSQDPALHYEQYF
TRBV20-1	many	TRBJ2-1	NA	TGCAGTGCTACTAGAACCAATGAGCAGTTCTTC	CSATRTNEQFF
TRBV20-1	NA	TRBJ2-7	NA	TGCAGTGCTAGTGGGTTCGGGGTAGCCTACGAGCAGTACTTC	CSASGFGVAYEQYF
TRBV18	NA	TRBJ2-7	NA	TGTGCCAGCTCACCACCTGCACAGGGTGGAGACGAGCAGTACTTC	CASSPPAQGGDEQYF
TRBV4-2	few	TRBJ2-3	NA	TGTGCCAGCAGCCAAGGTCAACAGGGTACAGATACGCAGTATTTT	CASSQGQQGTDTQYF
TRBV14	NA	TRBJ2-7	TRBD2	TGTGCCAGCAGCCAAGGTCTAGCGGTCCTCGGATGCGAGCAGTACTTC	CASSQGLAVLGCEQYF
TRBV20-1	once	TRBJ2-1	TRBD2	TGCAGTGCTAGGGGGGCCGGGAGGGCTGAGCAGTTCTTC	CSARGAGRAEQFF
TRBV4-2	NA	TRBJ1-2	NA	TGTGCCAGCAGCCAAGACAACAGGGATCGCTACACCTTC	CASSQDNRDRYTF
TRBV6-1	NA	TRBJ1-6	NA	TGTGCCAGCAGTGAAGTCCTGGGGAATTCACCCCTCCACTTT	CASSEVLGNSPLHF
TRBV29-1	NA	TRBJ2-3	TRBD2	TGCAGCGTTGAAGGGGGGGGAGGCACAGATACGCAGTATTTT	CSVEGGGGTDTQYF
TRBV7-2	NA	TRBJ2-7	NA	TGTGCCAGCAGCTTGCAGAAGTCCTACGAGCAGTACTTC	CASSLQKSYEQYF
TRBV20-1	few	TRBJ2-7	NA	TGCAGTGCGGAGGCAGGGCAGTACGAGCAGTACTTC	CSAEAGQYEQYF
TRBV3-1	NA	TRBJ1-6	NA	TGTGCCAGCAGCCGGCACAGGGAATCACCCCTCCACTTT	CASSRHRESPLHF
TRBV7-2	NA	TRBJ1-2	NA	TGTGCCAGCAGCGCCCGGGACGGTGGCTACACCTTC	CASSARDGGYTF